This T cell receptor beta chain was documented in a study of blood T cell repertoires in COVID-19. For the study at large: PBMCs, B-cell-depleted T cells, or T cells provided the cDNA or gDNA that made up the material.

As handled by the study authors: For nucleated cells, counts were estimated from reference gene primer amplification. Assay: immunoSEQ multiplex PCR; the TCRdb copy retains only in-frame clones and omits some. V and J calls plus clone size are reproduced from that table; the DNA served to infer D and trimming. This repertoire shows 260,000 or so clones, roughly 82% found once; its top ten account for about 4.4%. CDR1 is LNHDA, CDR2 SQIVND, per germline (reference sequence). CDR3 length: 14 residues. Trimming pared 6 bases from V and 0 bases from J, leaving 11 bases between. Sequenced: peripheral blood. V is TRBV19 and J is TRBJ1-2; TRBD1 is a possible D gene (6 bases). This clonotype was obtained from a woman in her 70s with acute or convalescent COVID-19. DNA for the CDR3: TGTGCCAGTAGGACAGGTACAGCTAACTATGGCTACACCTTC. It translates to CASRTGTANYGYTF.